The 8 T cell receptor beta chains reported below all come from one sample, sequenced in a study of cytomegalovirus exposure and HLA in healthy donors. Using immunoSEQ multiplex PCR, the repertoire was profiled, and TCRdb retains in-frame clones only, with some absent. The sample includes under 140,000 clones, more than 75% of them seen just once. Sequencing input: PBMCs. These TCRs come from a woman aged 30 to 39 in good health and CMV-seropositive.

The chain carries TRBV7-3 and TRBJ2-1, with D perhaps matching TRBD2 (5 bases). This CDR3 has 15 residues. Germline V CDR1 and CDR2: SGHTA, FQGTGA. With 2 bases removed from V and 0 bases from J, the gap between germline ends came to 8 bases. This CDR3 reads CASSLSTSSYNEQFF. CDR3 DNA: TGTGCCAGCAGCTTATCAACTAGCTCCTACAATGAGCAGTTCTTC. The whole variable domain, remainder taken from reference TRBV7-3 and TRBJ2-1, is GAGVSQTPSNKVTEKGKYVELRCDPISGHTALYWYRQSLGQGPEFLIYFQGTGAADDSGLPNDRFFAVRPEGSVSTLKIQRTERGDSAVYLCASSLSTSSYNEQFFGPGTRLTVL.

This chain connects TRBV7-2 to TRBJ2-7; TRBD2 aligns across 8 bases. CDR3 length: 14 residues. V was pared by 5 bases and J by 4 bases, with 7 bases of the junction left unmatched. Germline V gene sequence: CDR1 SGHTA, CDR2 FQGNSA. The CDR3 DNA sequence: TGTGCCAGCAGCCCTACTAGCGGTGCTTACGAGCAGTACTTC. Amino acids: CASSPTSGAYEQYF.

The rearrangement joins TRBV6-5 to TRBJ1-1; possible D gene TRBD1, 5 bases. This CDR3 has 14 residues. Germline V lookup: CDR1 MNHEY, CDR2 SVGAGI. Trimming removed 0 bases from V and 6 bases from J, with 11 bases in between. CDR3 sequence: CASSYSSRAPEAFF. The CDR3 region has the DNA TGTGCCAGCAGTTACTCGTCCAGGGCCCCTGAAGCTTTCTTT.

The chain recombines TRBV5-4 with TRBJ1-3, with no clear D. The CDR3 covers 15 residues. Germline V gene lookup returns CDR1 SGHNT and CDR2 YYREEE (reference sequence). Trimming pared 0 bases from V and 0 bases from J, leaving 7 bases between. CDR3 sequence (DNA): TGTGCCAGCAGCTTGGCGCCAGACTCTGGAAACACCATATATTTT. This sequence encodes CASSLAPDSGNTIYF.

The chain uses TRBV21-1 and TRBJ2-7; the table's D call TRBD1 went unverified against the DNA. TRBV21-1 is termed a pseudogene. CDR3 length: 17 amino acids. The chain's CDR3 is CASSKGPPGQGSYEQYF. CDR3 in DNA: TGTGCCAGCAGCAAAGGACCCCCGGGACAGGGCTCCTACGAGCAGTACTTC.

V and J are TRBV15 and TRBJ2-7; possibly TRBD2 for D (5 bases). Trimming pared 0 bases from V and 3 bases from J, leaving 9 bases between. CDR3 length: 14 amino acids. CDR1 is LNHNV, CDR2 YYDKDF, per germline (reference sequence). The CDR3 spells CATSRERALYEQYF. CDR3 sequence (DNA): TGTGCCACCAGCAGAGAGCGGGCTCTCTACGAGCAGTACTTC. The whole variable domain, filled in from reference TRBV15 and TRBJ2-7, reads DAMVIQNPRYQVTQFGKPVTLSCSQTLNHNVMYWYQQKSSQAPKLLFHYYDKDFNNEADTPDNFQSRRPNTSFCFLDIRSPGLGDTAMYLCATSRERALYEQYFGPGTRLTVT.

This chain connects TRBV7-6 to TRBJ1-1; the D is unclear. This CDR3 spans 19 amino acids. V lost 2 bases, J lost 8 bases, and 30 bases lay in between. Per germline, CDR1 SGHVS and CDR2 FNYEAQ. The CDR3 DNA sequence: TGTGCCAGCAGCTTACTGGGTCGATTAGGACGGACTCAACTTAGGGAAGCTTTCTTT. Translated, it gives CASSLLGRLGRTQLREAFF. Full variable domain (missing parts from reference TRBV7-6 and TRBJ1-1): GAGVSQSPRYKVTKRGQDVALRCDPISGHVSLYWYRQALGQGPEFLTYFNYEAQQDKSGLPNDRFSAERPEGSISTLTIQRTEQRDSAMYRCASSLLGRLGRTQLREAFFGQGTRLTVV.

The CDR3 DNA reads TGCGCCAGCAGCTTGAGGGAACTAGCGGGAGCTGAGCAGTTCTTC. Its protein is CASSLRELAGAEQFF. The chain combines TRBV5-1 with TRBJ2-1, with 11 bases matching TRBD2. V trimming: 1 base; J trimming: 9 bases; junction bases outside the gene matches: 6. In germline, CDR1 is SGHRS, CDR2 YFSETQ. CDR3 length: 15 amino acids.